The 18 T cell receptor beta chains below were found in one sample sequenced in a study of vaccination and CD4 T cells after COVID-19. Sequenced with the Oncomine TCR Beta short-read assay was DNA taken from cultured CD4+ T cells. TCRdb fed the PCR reads into MiXCR, producing one record per CDR3 protein. The sample lists under 20,000 distinct CDR3 sequences; 48% were seen once. Antigen specificity for these receptors is unknown. Treatment denoted: roughly 11-day PBMC culture with coronavirus spike peptide pools or control peptides (ViraFEST assay). Here the sequenced sample was CD4+ T cells from blood, cultured in vitro, taken before SARS-CoV-2 vaccination. The receptors come from a human donor who had recovered from COVID-19.

CDR3 bases: TGTGCCAGCAGCCCTGGAGGGGCGCAGGGGAACAATGAGCAGTTCTTC. Protein product: CASSPGGAQGNNEQFF. The chain employs TRBV6-2 or TRBV6-3 and TRBJ2-1, with D possibly called TRBD1 or TRBD2 (6 bases each). CDR3 length: 16 amino acids. V was clipped by 6 bases and J by 5 bases, with 20 bases between them. CDR1 is MNHEY and CDR2 is SVGEGT in the germline V gene.

The rearrangement uses TRBV19 and TRBJ2-5; TRBD2 aligns across 9 bases. The J segment lost 1 base and the V segment lost 5 bases, leaving 11 bases of the junction unmatched. In germline, CDR1 is LNHDA, CDR2 SQIVND (reference sequence). The CDR3 consists of 17 residues. CDR3 sequence (DNA): TGTGCCAGTAGTCCCTTAGCGGGAGTGGGCACCCAAGAGACCCAGTACTTC. Translation: CASSPLAGVGTQETQYF.

This chain joins TRBV20-1 and TRBJ2-5, with a possible D match to TRBD2 (6 bases). This CDR3 is 16 amino acids long. CDR1 and CDR2 (germline): DFQATT, SNEGSKA (reference sequence). Trimming pared 2 bases from V and 5 bases from J, leaving 21 bases between. The CDR3, as DNA: TGCAGTGCTAGACACCCTTGGAGTAGCGGTGGGGAGACCCAGTACTTC. Protein: CSARHPWSSGGETQYF.

This clonotype was counted between two and nine times. V is TRBV7-2 and J is TRBJ2-7; D remains unclear. V shed 1 base and J shed 0 bases, with 13 bases lying between them. The CDR3 is 16 residues long. Germline CDR1 and CDR2: SGHTA and FQGNSA. The CDR3 sequence: CASSLVGVPPSYEQYF. CDR3 nucleotides: TGTGCCAGCAGCTTAGTCGGCGTCCCGCCCTCCTACGAGCAGTACTTC. The full variable domain, in which reference TRBV7-2 and TRBJ2-7 provide the parts outside the CDR3, is GAGVSQSPSNKVTEKGKDVELRCDPISGHTALYWYRQSLGQGLEFLIYFQGNSAPDKSGLPSDRFSAERTGGSVSTLTIQRTQQEDSAVYLCASSLVGVPPSYEQYFGPGTRLTVT.

The chain links TRBV20-1 to TRBJ2-5; D remains unclear. Germline loops: CDR1 DFQATT, CDR2 SNEGSKA (reference sequence). Trimming removed 1 base from V and 1 base from J, with 4 bases in between. The CDR3 spans 12 residues. The CDR3 loop is CSARVPQETQYF. CDR3 bases: TGCAGTGCTAGAGTGCCCCAAGAGACCCAGTACTTC.

This clonotype has a handful of counts. The genes are TRBV21-1 and TRBJ1-2; the D segment call TRBD1 is taken from the table without a DNA check. TRBV21-1 is flagged as a pseudogene. CDR3 size: 15 residues. This chain's CDR3 is CASSKEGPRHIPAPF. CDR3 coding DNA: TGTGCCAGCAGCAAAGAAGGCCCCAGACACATACCAGCCCCCTTC.

This clonotype has only a few counts. The chain couples TRBV7-3 to TRBJ2-7; D perhaps matches TRBD1 (6 bases). The V gene's germline CDR1 is SGHTA and CDR2 FQGTGA. Deletions cut 2 bases from V and 2 bases from J, with 19 bases between. The CDR3 has 17 amino acids. CDR3 sequence reads: CASSLVPARTVAYEQYF. The DNA of the CDR3 is TGTGCCAGCAGCTTAGTACCTGCGCGGACAGTAGCCTACGAGCAGTACTTC. Variable domain in full (rest from reference TRBV7-3 and TRBJ2-7): GAGVSQTPSNKVTEKGKYVELRCDPISGHTALYWYRQSLGQGPEFLIYFQGTGAADDSGLPNDRFFAVRPEGSVSTLKIQRTERGDSAVYLCASSLVPARTVAYEQYFGPGTRLTVT.

This clonotype was found a few times. The chain recombines TRBV20-1 with TRBJ1-2; 7 nucleotides match TRBD1. Germline-derived CDR1 and CDR2 are DFQATT and SNEGSKA (reference sequence). V was pared by 3 bases and J by 6 bases, with 4 bases of the junction left unmatched. This CDR3 has 12 residues. CDR3 in amino acids: CSASSDRDGYTF. DNA of the CDR3: TGCAGTGCTAGTAGTGACAGGGATGGCTACACCTTC.

The chain couples TRBV20-1 to TRBJ2-2; D possibly corresponds to TRBD2 (5 bases). V was clipped by 5 bases and J by 0 bases, with 13 bases between them. The CDR3 loop spans 15 amino acids. Germline CDR1 DFQATT, CDR2 SNEGSKA (reference sequence). The CDR3 nucleotides read TGCAGTGCTGAGCGACGGGATCCGAACACCGGGGAGCTGTTTTTT. Protein sequence: CSAERRDPNTGELFF.

The chain has TRBV19 and TRBJ2-5; D is unresolved. Germline V gene lookup returns CDR1 LNHDA and CDR2 SQIVND (reference sequence). Trimming removed 5 bases at V and 4 bases at J, with 8 bases between. The CDR3 length is 12 residues. In DNA, the CDR3 is TGTGCCAGTAGTGCTGACCCAGAGACCCAGTACTTC. Its protein is CASSADPETQYF.

CDR3 nucleotide sequence: TGTGCCAGCAGCCCCTCCCGGGACAGGGACGAGCAGTACTTC. Translation gives CASSPSRDRDEQYF. The J gene is TRBJ2-7, the V gene TRBV7-2; 9 bases align to TRBD1. Germline trimming cut 5 bases from V and 5 bases from J; bases unmatched to any gene: 7. This CDR3 region has 14 residues. Germline assignment: CDR1 SGHTA and CDR2 FQGNSA. The whole variable domain, remainder taken from reference TRBV7-2 and TRBJ2-7, is GAGVSQSPSNKVTEKGKDVELRCDPISGHTALYWYRQSLGQGLEFLIYFQGNSAPDKSGLPSDRFSAERTGGSVSTLTIQRTQQEDSAVYLCASSPSRDRDEQYFGPGTRLTVT.

The rearrangement uses TRBV28 and TRBJ1-2, with D maybe TRBD1 (5 bases). The CDR3 covers 15 residues. Germline CDR1 reads MDHEN; CDR2 reads SYDVKM. Trimming left V 7 bases short and J 0 bases short, with 15 bases between. CDR3 region: CASTIPGATNYGYTF. The CDR3 region has the DNA TGTGCCAGCACCATTCCTGGGGCCACTAACTATGGCTACACCTTC.

This CDR3 is CASSLGAIEQYF. CDR3 in DNA: TGTGCCAGCAGCTTAGGAGCAATCGAGCAGTACTTC. The chain joins TRBV11-2 to TRBJ2-7; D is unresolved. Trimming shortened V by 1 base and J by 6 bases, and 7 bases separated the two germline ends. Germline CDR1 SGHAT, CDR2 FQNNGV. The CDR3 contains 12 residues. The full variable domain, in which reference TRBV11-2 and TRBJ2-7 provide the parts outside the CDR3, is EAGVAQSPRYKIIEKRQSVAFWCNPISGHATLYWYQQILGQGPKLLIQFQNNGVVDDSQLPKDRFSAERLKGVDSTLKIQPAKLEDSAVYLCASSLGAIEQYFGPGTRLTVT.

The CDR3 loop is CASSYGQRGDYGYTF. The CDR3 coding sequence is TGTGCCAGCAGTTACGGACAACGAGGGGATTATGGCTACACCTTC. The chain carries TRBV28 and TRBJ1-2; possibly TRBD1 for D (5 bases). Germline lookup yields CDR1 MDHEN and CDR2 SYDVKM. Trimming took 4 bases from V and 5 from J, leaving 17 bases between them. The CDR3 has 15 amino acids.

This clonotype occurred a few times. The V call is TRBV7-2, the J call TRBJ2-5, with D maybe TRBD1 (6 bases). The CDR3 covers 14 residues. Between the trimmed V and J ends, which lost 1 base and 0 bases, there was a span of 6 bases. Looked up from germline, CDR1 is SGHTA and CDR2 is FQGNSA. The CDR3: CASSLGQDQETQYF. The CDR3 DNA reads TGTGCCAGCAGCTTAGGACAGGACCAAGAGACCCAGTACTTC.

In this sample, this clonotype turned up a few times. This sequence joins TRBV12-3 or TRBV12-4 and TRBJ2-7; 12 nucleotides align to TRBD2. The CDR3 contains 14 residues. Trimming removed 6 bases from V and 6 bases from J; junction bases left unmatched: 6. The DNA for the CDR3 is TGTGCCAGCAGGCCGGGACTAGCGGGTGGCGAGCAGTACTTC. Protein sequence: CASRPGLAGGEQYF.

The chain couples TRBV5-1 to TRBJ2-2, with a weak D call TRBD2 (6 bases). Germline loops: CDR1 SGHRS, CDR2 YFSETQ. The CDR3 is 12 amino acids. Trimming removed 5 bases at V and 7 bases at J, with 9 bases between. The chain's CDR3 is CASRKEGGELFF. CDR3 DNA: TGCGCCAGCAGAAAGGAGGGCGGGGAGCTGTTTTTT.

The gene calls are TRBV24-1 and TRBJ2-7; D uncertain. The V end lost 6 bases, the J end lost 1 base, and 9 bases lay between the germline ends. The CDR3 is made up of 13 amino acids. Per the germline V gene, CDR1 is KGHDR and CDR2 is SFDVKD. CDR3 amino acids: CATSQPPSYEQYF. CDR3 nucleotide sequence: TGTGCCACCAGTCAACCTCCATCCTACGAGCAGTACTTC.